This T cell receptor beta chain was captured by sequencing in a study of neurological immune-mediated disorders. Each CDR3 protein gets one entry after TCRdb re-called the 5' RACE reads with MiXCR. The table shows about 120,000 distinct CDR3 sequences, with around 3% occurring only once. This clonotype showed up many times. Trimming removed 0 bases from V and 2 bases from J, with 15 bases in between. The CDR3 is 17 residues long. The germline CDR1 and CDR2 sequences are SGHRS and YFSETQ. This rearrangement joins TRBV5-1 to TRBJ1-5, with no clear D. Sequencing was done on a sample of PBMCs. The clonotype originates from a woman aged 25 to 39 with multiple sclerosis. This CDR3 is CASSLAEVPAGNQPQHF. The DNA for the CDR3 is TGCGCCAGCAGCTTGGCAGAGGTACCGGCAGGCAATCAGCCCCAGCATTTT.